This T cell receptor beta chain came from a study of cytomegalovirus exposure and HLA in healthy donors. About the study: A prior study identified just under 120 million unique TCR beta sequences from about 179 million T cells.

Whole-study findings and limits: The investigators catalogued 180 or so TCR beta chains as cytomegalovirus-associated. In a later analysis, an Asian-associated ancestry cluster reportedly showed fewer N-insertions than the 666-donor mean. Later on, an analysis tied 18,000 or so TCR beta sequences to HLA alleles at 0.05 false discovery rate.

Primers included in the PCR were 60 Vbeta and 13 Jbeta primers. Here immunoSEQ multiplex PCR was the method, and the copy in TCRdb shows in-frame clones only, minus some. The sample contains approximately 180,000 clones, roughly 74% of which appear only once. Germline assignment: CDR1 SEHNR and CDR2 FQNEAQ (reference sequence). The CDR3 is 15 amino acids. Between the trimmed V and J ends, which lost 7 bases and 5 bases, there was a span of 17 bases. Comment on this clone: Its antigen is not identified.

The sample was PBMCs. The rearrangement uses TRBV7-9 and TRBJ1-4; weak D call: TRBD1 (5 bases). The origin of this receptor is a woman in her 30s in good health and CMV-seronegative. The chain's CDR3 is CASNPGGARNEKLFF. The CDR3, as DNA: TGTGCCAGCAACCCCGGGGGTGCCCGGAATGAAAAACTGTTTTTT.